This T cell receptor beta chain was profiled in a study of T cell responses to AZD1222 COVID-19 vaccine. The V and J ends lost 7 bases and 6 bases, in that order; junction bases with no gene match: 9. Germline CDR1 is SQVTM and CDR2 is ANQGSEA. The length of the CDR3 is 14 residues. This table comes from immunoSEQ multiplex PCR, and its TCRdb copy is limited to in-frame clones, with some not included. Among 85,000 to 90,000 clones listed, roughly 90% were seen once. This specimen was peripheral blood, taken on day 0 of AZD1222 vaccination. The chain has TRBV29-1 and TRBJ2-2, with 9 bases lining up with TRBD2. This receptor was obtained from an adult in good health. CDR3 sequence: CSGSQGLAAGELFF. In nucleotides, the CDR3 is TGCAGCGGCTCACAGGGACTAGCTGCCGGGGAGCTGTTTTTT.